These 17 T cell receptor beta chains share one sample of origin, sequenced in a study of Graves' ophthalmopathy and Graves' hyperthyroidism. Scientists amplified the TCR beta CDR3 regions from RNA transcripts. An initial RT-PCR round employing HTBI primers preceded a second-round multiplex PCR. TCRdb reprocessed the multiplex PCR reads with MiXCR, giving one entry per CDR3 protein. The sample includes 660,000 or so distinct CDR3 sequences, 35% to 45% of them seen just once. Sequenced: peripheral blood. Source of these receptors: an adult man with Graves' ophthalmopathy.

The V and J genes are TRBV12-3 or TRBV12-4 and TRBJ2-2, with D uncertain. The CDR3 spans 14 residues. Deletions cut 4 bases from V and 6 bases from J, with 12 bases between. DNA for the CDR3: TGTGCCAGCAGTTCTTTATCGGGTCCCGGGGAGCTGTTTTTT. It translates to CASSSLSGPGELFF.

This clonotype was observed at least ten times. The chain couples TRBV7-9 to TRBJ2-7; unclear D gene. Germline V gives CDR1 SEHNR, CDR2 FQNEAQ (reference sequence). The V gene lost 1 base and the J gene lost 2 bases, with 9 bases spanning the gap. The CDR3 covers 14 residues. The CDR3 region is CASSLDLRAYEQYF. The CDR3 coding sequence is TGTGCCAGCAGCTTAGACCTTAGAGCCTACGAGCAGTACTTC.

This clonotype was seen many times. V is TRBV7-9 and J is TRBJ1-1; D may be TRBD1 (5 bases). CDR3 size: 13 residues. Germline-derived CDR1 and CDR2 are SEHNR and FQNEAQ (reference sequence). V lost 3 bases to trimming and J lost 4 bases, with 9 bases between them. CDR3 loop: CASSFSGTTEAFF. The CDR3 DNA sequence: TGTGCCAGCAGCTTTTCTGGGACCACTGAAGCTTTCTTT.

This clonotype was picked up many times. The chain uses TRBV7-6 and TRBJ2-7; D could derive from TRBD1 or TRBD2 (5 bases each). There are 14 residues in the CDR3. CDR1 is SGHVS, CDR2 FNYEAQ, per germline. Trimming removed 2 bases from V and 2 bases from J, with 10 bases in between. The CDR3 loop reads CASSLRGVTYEQYF. CDR3 DNA: TGTGCCAGCAGCTTAAGAGGGGTGACCTACGAGCAGTACTTC.

The V gene is TRBV7-6, the J gene TRBJ1-3; the D is unclear. The CDR3 length is 15 residues. CDR1 SGHVS and CDR2 FNYEAQ come from the germline V gene. The V gene lost 1 base and the J gene lost 1 base, with 8 bases spanning the gap. The CDR3 reads CASSLGWESGNTIYF. The CDR3 coding sequence is TGTGCCAGCAGCTTAGGGTGGGAATCTGGAAACACCATATATTTT.

Notes on this clonotype: A much larger clonotype is one base distant, so this may be a read error. It is likely a read error, because the conserved phenylalanine at the end of the CDR3 is missing. The V gene is TRBV3-1, the J gene TRBJ2-2; D possibly matches TRBD1 or TRBD2 (6 bases each). Trimming cost V 5 bases and J 3 bases, with 10 bases left between them. CDR3 length: 14 amino acids. Germline loops: CDR1 LGHDT, CDR2 YNNKEL (reference sequence). The CDR3 DNA reads TGTGCCAGCAGCGCGGGACACTACACCGGGGAGCTGTTTTGT. Its protein is CASSAGHYTGELFC.

This clonotype was detected many times. The rearrangement joins TRBV9 to TRBJ2-2; a possible D gene is TRBD1 (6 bases). CDR3 length: 15 residues. V was trimmed by 0 bases and J by 6 bases, leaving 12 bases between them. Looked up from germline, CDR1 is SGDLS and CDR2 is YYNGEE. The CDR3 nucleotides read TGTGCCAGCAGCGTAGAAACAGGGTTGGCCGGGGAGCTGTTTTTT. Translated, it gives CASSVETGLAGELFF.

Many counts were recorded for this clonotype. This chain connects TRBV2 to TRBJ1-2, with 7 bases matching TRBD1. The CDR3 consists of 13 residues. V was clipped by 6 bases and J by 7 bases; unmatched bases: 8. Per the germline V gene, CDR1 is SNHLY and CDR2 is FYNNEI. CDR3 nucleotides: TGTGCCAGCAGGATACAGGGGCCGTCTGGCTACACCTTC. It is translated as CASRIQGPSGYTF.

V is TRBV2 and J is TRBJ2-7, with a weak D call TRBD1 (5 bases). V lost 7 bases and J 0 bases, leaving 19 bases between the germline ends. The length of the CDR3 is 16 residues. From germline, CDR1 is SNHLY and CDR2 FYNNEI. CDR3 sequence reads: CASIPERGHSSYEQYF. CDR3 coding DNA: TGTGCCAGCATTCCCGAAAGGGGCCATAGCTCCTACGAGCAGTACTTC.

The V and J genes are TRBV7-3 and TRBJ2-3; no firm D call. The length of the CDR3 is 13 residues. V was pared by 5 bases and J by 2 bases, with 8 bases between. Germline V gene lookup returns CDR1 SGHTA and CDR2 FQGTGA. The CDR3 DNA sequence: TGTGCCAGCAGCCCAGGATACACAGATACGCAGTATTTT. Protein product: CASSPGYTDTQYF.

The gene calls are TRBV25-1 and TRBJ1-1, with D tentatively TRBD1 (5 bases). This CDR3 region has 13 residues. Per the germline V gene, CDR1 is MGHDK and CDR2 is SYGVNS. The V end lost 4 bases, the J end lost 4 bases, and 10 bases lay between the germline ends. For the CDR3, the DNA is TGTGCCAGCAGTGTGACAGCTTCCACTGAAGCTTTCTTT. Protein: CASSVTASTEAFF.

This clonotype was recorded at least ten times. The genes are TRBV24-1 and TRBJ2-2; tentatively, D is TRBD2 (6 bases). Germline values: CDR1 KGHDR, CDR2 SFDVKD. This CDR3 has 13 amino acids. V was clipped by 7 bases and J by 7 bases, with 12 bases between them. The CDR3 sequence: CATRGTSIGELFF. The CDR3 DNA follows: TGTGCCACCAGGGGGACTTCGATCGGGGAGCTGTTTTTT.

For this clonotype: A much larger clone differs from this one at a single base, so this may be a read error. The chain has TRBV5-8 and TRBJ1-1; D is undetermined. V was clipped by 5 bases and J by 5 bases, with 7 bases between them. The CDR3 totals 11 residues. Germline lookup yields CDR1 SGHTS and CDR2 YDEGEE. The CDR3 reads CASRGRTEAFF. CDR3 nucleotides: TGTGCCAGCAGGGGAAGGACTGAAGCTTTCTTT.

The chain carries TRBV10-2 and TRBJ1-2; D call uncertain. CDR3 length: 11 residues. Per the germline V gene, CDR1 is WSHSY and CDR2 is SAAADI. Trimming left V 6 bases short and J 5 bases short, with 7 bases between. In DNA form, the CDR3 reads TGCGCCAGCAGGGCCACTTATGGCTACACCTTC. Translated, it gives CASRATYGYTF.

In the case of this clonotype: This may come from a read error, since a much larger clone is one base off. The gene calls are TRBV20-1 and TRBJ1-1; D gene ambiguous. In germline, CDR1 is DFQATT, CDR2 SNEGSKA (reference sequence). The CDR3 covers 11 residues. CDR3 nucleotides: TGCAGTGCTAAAGCGAACACTAAAGCTTTCTTT. Amino acids: CSAKANTKAFF.

This clonotype was found a few times. The chain couples TRBV9 to TRBJ2-2, with a weak D call TRBD2 (6 bases). Trimming removed 4 bases from V and 1 base from J, with 11 bases in between. Germline V gene sequence: CDR1 SGDLS, CDR2 YYNGEE. The CDR3 runs to 15 residues. CDR3 protein: CASSRGGMNTGELFF. CDR3 bases: TGTGCCAGCAGCCGTGGGGGGATGAACACCGGGGAGCTGTTTTTT.

The chain recombines TRBV15 with TRBJ2-7, with 9 bases matching TRBD2. Looked up from germline, CDR1 is LNHNV and CDR2 is YYDKDF (reference sequence). Germline trimming cut 3 bases from V and 7 bases from J; bases unmatched to any gene: 13. The CDR3 has 16 residues. The CDR3 DNA reads as TGTGCCACCAGCAGCCTAGCGGGGACCACACTTCGGGAGCAGTACTTC. Translation: CATSSLAGTTLREQYF.